The 24 T cell receptor beta chains reported below all come from one sample, sequenced in a study of Ad26.COV2.S vaccination and SARS-CoV-2 variants. Treatment described: approximately 18 received Ad26.COV2.S at low or high dose, single or two shots; about 5 received placebo; per-sample allocation not given. At day 63 after the first vaccine or placebo injection, samples were drawn. The repertoire was sequenced with immunoSEQ multiplex PCR; TCRdb's copy has only in-frame clones and lacks some. This sample has roughly 680,000 clones, with more than 80% found just once. Sequenced here: peripheral blood, sampled in a trial of Ad26.COV2.S vaccine versus placebo. The receptors derive from a person between 18 and 60 years old who received the Ad26.COV2.S COVID-19 vaccine or a placebo.

The CDR3 loop reads CASSVGGTNTGELFF. As DNA, the CDR3 is TGTGCCAGCTCCGTTGGCGGGACGAACACCGGGGAGCTGTTTTTT. The gene calls are TRBV18 and TRBJ2-2; possibly TRBD2 for D (6 bases). Germline V gene data show CDR1 as KGHSH and CDR2 as LQKENI. This CDR3 region has 15 residues. The V end lost 6 bases, the J end lost 0 bases, and 11 bases lay between the germline ends.

This chain links TRBV9 with TRBJ1-2; tentatively, D is TRBD1 (6 bases). The CDR3 sequence is 19 residues long. Germline V gene sequence: CDR1 SGDLS, CDR2 YYNGEE. Trimming left V 0 bases short and J 0 bases short, with 21 bases between. CDR3 nucleotide sequence: TGTGCCAGCAGCGTAGACACCTCAGGACAGAGCCACTCTAACTATGGCTACACCTTC. This gives the protein CASSVDTSGQSHSNYGYTF.

This chain connects TRBV30 to TRBJ1-6; the D is unclear. Trimming shortened V by 0 bases and J by 4 bases, and 13 bases separated the two germline ends. Germline CDR1 and CDR2: GTSNPN and SVGIG (reference sequence). The CDR3 consists of 16 residues. The CDR3 region has the DNA TGTGCCTGGAGTGTACTCCCAGTGGAATATAATTCACCCCTCCACTTT. Amino acid sequence: CAWSVLPVEYNSPLHF.

The J gene is TRBJ2-3, the V gene TRBV5-1; D uncertain. V was trimmed by 0 bases and J by 0 bases, leaving 8 bases between them. Germline values: CDR1 SGHRS, CDR2 YFSETQ. The CDR3 has 15 residues. The CDR3 reads CASSLADFSTDTQYF. In DNA form, the CDR3 reads TGCGCCAGCAGCTTGGCAGACTTCAGCACAGATACGCAGTATTTT. Looking up the rest from reference TRBV5-1 and TRBJ2-3 gives the full variable domain: KAGVTQTPRYLIKTRGQQVTLSCSPISGHRSVSWYQQTPGQGLQFLFEYFSETQRNKGNFPGRFSGRQFSNSRSEMNVSTLELGDSALYLCASSLADFSTDTQYFGPGTRLTVL.

With regard to this clone: The identical CDR3 is also encoded by other nucleotide sequences in the sample. This chain uses TRBV30 with TRBJ2-5; D gene uncertain. V was shortened by 0 bases and J by 5 bases, with 10 bases between the two germline ends. Looked up from germline, CDR1 is GTSNPN and CDR2 is SVGIG (reference sequence). CDR3 size: 13 residues. The CDR3: CAWSVKVLETQYF. CDR3 sequence (DNA): TGTGCCTGGAGTGTAAAGGTTTTGGAGACCCAGTACTTC.

The chain joins TRBV4-3 to TRBJ1-5; D is uncertain. The CDR3 has 13 residues. V lost 5 bases and J lost 5, with 10 bases in between. Germline CDR1 reads LGHNA; CDR2 reads YSLEER. CDR3 in DNA: TGCGCCAGCAGCTTATACCCAGATCAGCCCCAGCATTTT. It is translated as CASSLYPDQPQHF.

The CDR3 nucleotides are TGTGCCAGCTCACCCGTGGGGCAGGGGTCCACTGAAGCTTTCTTT. Its protein is CASSPVGQGSTEAFF. J is TRBJ1-1 and V is TRBV18, with TRBD1 as a possible D gene (6 bases). Per germline, CDR1 KGHSH and CDR2 LQKENI. CDR3 length: 15 residues. V shed 3 bases and J shed 4 bases, with 15 bases lying between them. Variable domain in full (rest from reference TRBV18 and TRBJ1-1): NAGVMQNPRHLVRRRGQEARLRCSPMKGHSHVYWYRQLPEEGLKFMVYLQKENIIDESGMPKERFSAEFPKEGPSILRIQQVVRGDSAAYFCASSPVGQGSTEAFFGQGTRLTVV.

The rearrangement joins TRBV30 to TRBJ1-6; no firm D call. This CDR3 spans 12 amino acids. The germline V and J ends were trimmed by 0 bases and 9 bases, with 6 bases remaining between them. Looked up from germline, CDR1 is GTSNPN and CDR2 is SVGIG (reference sequence). The CDR3 DNA follows: TGTGCCTGGAGTGTACCTGGTTCACCCCTCCACTTT. This encodes CAWSVPGSPLHF.

This clone was observed a handful of times. CDR3 loop: CASSFDRPYGYTF. The CDR3 DNA reads as TGTGCCAGCAGTTTTGACAGGCCCTATGGCTACACCTTC. The rearrangement uses TRBV12-3 or TRBV12-4 and TRBJ1-2, with D possibly TRBD1 on 6 matching bases. V was trimmed by 3 bases and J by 4 bases, leaving 9 bases between them. This CDR3 is 13 amino acids long.

This chain uses TRBV18 with TRBJ2-1; 12 bases map to TRBD1. In germline, CDR1 is KGHSH, CDR2 LQKENI. The trim removed 3 bases at V and 6 bases at J, leaving 3 bases unmatched. The CDR3 contains 15 residues. This CDR3 is CASSPGTGGINEQFF. Here the CDR3 DNA reads TGTGCCAGCTCACCCGGGACAGGGGGCATCAATGAGCAGTTCTTC.

The V and J genes are TRBV30 and TRBJ2-7; no reliable D call. Germline V lookup: CDR1 GTSNPN, CDR2 SVGIG (reference sequence). Trimming removed 0 bases at V and 3 bases at J, with 9 bases between. The CDR3 spans 13 residues. The CDR3 DNA is TGTGCCTGGAGTGTACCGGCAGACTACGAGCAGTACTTC. Translated, it gives CAWSVPADYEQYF.

CDR3 bases: TGTGCCAGTAGTATAGGTTCGACAACACTCACTGAAGCTTTCTTT. This encodes CASSIGSTTLTEAFF. The chain joins TRBV19 to TRBJ1-1; D ambiguous. With 1 base removed from V and 4 bases from J, the gap between germline ends came to 13 bases. CDR1 is LNHDA and CDR2 is SQIVND in the germline V gene (reference sequence). The length of the CDR3 is 15 residues. The entire variable domain, with the rest obtained from reference TRBV19 and TRBJ1-1, is as follows: DGGITQSPKYLFRKEGQNVTLSCEQNLNHDAMYWYRQDPGQGLRLIYYSQIVNDFQKGDIAEGYSVSREKKESFPLTVTSAQKNPTAFYLCASSIGSTTLTEAFFGQGTRLTVV.

The rearrangement links TRBV7-8 to TRBJ1-5, with D hard to call. V lost 5 bases and J 9 bases, leaving 11 bases between the germline ends. Germline V lookup: CDR1 SGHVS, CDR2 FQNEAQ. The CDR3 extends over 12 amino acids. The CDR3: CASSRSDGPQHF. DNA for the CDR3: TGTGCCAGCAGCCGGTCGGACGGGCCCCAGCATTTT.

The chain has TRBV6-5 and TRBJ1-5; D possibly corresponds to TRBD1 (5 bases). The CDR3 extends over 14 amino acids. Looked up from germline, CDR1 is MNHEY and CDR2 is SVGAGI. V shed 5 bases and J shed 2 bases, with 10 bases lying between them. CDR3 amino acids: CASSPGTGNQPQHF. The CDR3 DNA reads as TGTGCCAGCAGTCCGGGGACGGGCAATCAGCCCCAGCATTTT.

This chain connects TRBV9 to TRBJ2-2, with D perhaps assigned TRBD1 or TRBD2 (6 bases each). The V end lost 0 bases, the J end lost 2 bases, and 17 bases lay between the germline ends. Germline V CDR1 and CDR2: SGDLS, YYNGEE. This CDR3 is 18 amino acids long. The CDR3 DNA is TGTGCCAGCAGCGTAGTCTCCCTTGGCGGGACAAACACCGGGGAGCTGTTTTTT. It translates to CASSVVSLGGTNTGELFF.

V gene TRBV7-2 combines with J gene TRBJ2-5; D is uncertain. This CDR3 contains 12 residues. The V gene lost 4 bases and the J gene lost 1 base, with 4 bases spanning the gap. CDR1 and CDR2 (germline): SGHTA, FQGNSA. CDR3 coding DNA: TGTGCCAGCAGCTCGATCCAAGAGACCCAGTACTTC. Translating it yields CASSSIQETQYF.

The V gene is TRBV19, the J gene TRBJ1-5; D gene ambiguous. V gave up 4 bases and J gave up 4 bases, with 14 bases separating them. This CDR3 is built from 15 residues. CDR1 and CDR2 (germline): LNHDA, SQIVND (reference sequence). CDR3 protein: CASSTPGLFNQPQHF. The DNA for the CDR3 is TGTGCCAGTAGTACCCCCGGACTTTTTAATCAGCCCCAGCATTTT.

The chain uses TRBV6-2 or TRBV6-3 and TRBJ1-5; D is unresolved. Trimming took 4 bases from V and 5 from J, leaving 9 bases between them. Per the germline V gene, CDR1 is MNHEY and CDR2 is SVGEGT. The CDR3 has 13 amino acids. In DNA form, the CDR3 reads TGTGCCAGCAGTTCCGTGGAGTATCAGCCCCAGCATTTT. Translated, it gives CASSSVEYQPQHF.

CDR3: CASRFRDRGYEQYF. CDR3 coding DNA: TGTGCCAGCAGATTCCGGGACAGGGGGTACGAGCAGTACTTC. The chain is built from TRBV2 and TRBJ2-7; 11 nucleotides match TRBD1. Germline V lookup: CDR1 SNHLY, CDR2 FYNNEI. J was trimmed by 4 bases and V by 6 bases; bases with no gene match: 5. The CDR3 covers 14 residues.

The V call is TRBV19, the J call TRBJ2-5; weak D call: TRBD2 (5 bases). Per germline, CDR1 LNHDA and CDR2 SQIVND (reference sequence). The V end lost 8 bases, the J end lost 2 bases, and 33 bases lay between the germline ends. There are 20 residues in the CDR3. CDR3 nucleotide sequence: TGTGCCAGTTCTTCTGGGTCTTGGGTTTCGGCACCCACGGGGCAAGAGACCCAGTACTTC. It is translated as CASSSGSWVSAPTGQETQYF. The entire variable domain, with the rest obtained from reference TRBV19 and TRBJ2-5, is as follows: DGGITQSPKYLFRKEGQNVTLSCEQNLNHDAMYWYRQDPGQGLRLIYYSQIVNDFQKGDIAEGYSVSREKKESFPLTVTSAQKNPTAFYLCASSSGSWVSAPTGQETQYFGPGTRLLVL.

With respect to this clone: The sample carries other DNA sequences with the same CDR3. This chain links TRBV29-1 with TRBJ1-2, with D unclear. Looked up from germline, CDR1 is SQVTM and CDR2 is ANQGSEA. The V end lost 4 bases, the J end lost 3 bases, and 6 bases lay between the germline ends. This CDR3 is 11 amino acids long. This CDR3 reads CSVARDYGYTF. CDR3 coding DNA: TGCAGCGTTGCTCGGGACTATGGCTACACCTTC.

The chain employs TRBV24-1 and TRBJ2-3; TRBD1 is a possible D gene (6 bases). Deletions cut 7 bases from V and 2 bases from J, with 18 bases between. Germline values: CDR1 KGHDR, CDR2 SFDVKD. The CDR3 has 16 residues. The CDR3 protein is CATSGDTGAPTDTQYF. DNA of the CDR3: TGTGCCACCAGCGGGGACACCGGGGCCCCCACAGATACGCAGTATTTT.

The sample holds one count of this clone. CDR3 protein: CASSYASGGRTDTQYF. The CDR3 nucleotides read TGTGCCAGCAGTTACGCCAGCGGGGGCCGCACAGATACGCAGTATTTT. The gene calls are TRBV6-5 and TRBJ2-3; 8 bases line up with TRBD2. The V gene end was trimmed by 2 bases and the J gene end by 1 base; junction bases not matched to a gene: 5. CDR3 length: 16 amino acids. Per germline, CDR1 MNHEY and CDR2 SVGAGI.

The chain uses TRBV11-3 and TRBJ2-2; 9 nucleotides line up with TRBD1. CDR1 and CDR2 (germline): SGHNT, YENEEA. This CDR3 is 15 amino acids long. V gave up 5 bases and J gave up 6 bases; unmatched junction bases: 7. DNA of the CDR3: TGTGCCAGCAGCCTAACAGGGGGCGCCGCCGGGGAGCTGTTTTTT. The encoded protein is CASSLTGGAAGELFF.